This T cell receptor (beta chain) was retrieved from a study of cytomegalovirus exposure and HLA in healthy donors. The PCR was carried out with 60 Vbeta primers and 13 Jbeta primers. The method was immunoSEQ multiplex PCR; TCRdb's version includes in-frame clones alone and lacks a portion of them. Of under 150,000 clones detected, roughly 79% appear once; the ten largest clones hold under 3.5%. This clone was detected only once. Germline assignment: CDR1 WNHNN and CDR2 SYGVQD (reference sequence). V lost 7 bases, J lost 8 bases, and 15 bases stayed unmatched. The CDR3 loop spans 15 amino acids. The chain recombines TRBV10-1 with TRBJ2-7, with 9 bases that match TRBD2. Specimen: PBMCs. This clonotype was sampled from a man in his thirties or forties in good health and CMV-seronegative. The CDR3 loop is CASNPPGVSGRKQYF. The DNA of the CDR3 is TGCGCCAGCAATCCACCCGGGGTTAGCGGGAGAAAGCAGTACTTC.